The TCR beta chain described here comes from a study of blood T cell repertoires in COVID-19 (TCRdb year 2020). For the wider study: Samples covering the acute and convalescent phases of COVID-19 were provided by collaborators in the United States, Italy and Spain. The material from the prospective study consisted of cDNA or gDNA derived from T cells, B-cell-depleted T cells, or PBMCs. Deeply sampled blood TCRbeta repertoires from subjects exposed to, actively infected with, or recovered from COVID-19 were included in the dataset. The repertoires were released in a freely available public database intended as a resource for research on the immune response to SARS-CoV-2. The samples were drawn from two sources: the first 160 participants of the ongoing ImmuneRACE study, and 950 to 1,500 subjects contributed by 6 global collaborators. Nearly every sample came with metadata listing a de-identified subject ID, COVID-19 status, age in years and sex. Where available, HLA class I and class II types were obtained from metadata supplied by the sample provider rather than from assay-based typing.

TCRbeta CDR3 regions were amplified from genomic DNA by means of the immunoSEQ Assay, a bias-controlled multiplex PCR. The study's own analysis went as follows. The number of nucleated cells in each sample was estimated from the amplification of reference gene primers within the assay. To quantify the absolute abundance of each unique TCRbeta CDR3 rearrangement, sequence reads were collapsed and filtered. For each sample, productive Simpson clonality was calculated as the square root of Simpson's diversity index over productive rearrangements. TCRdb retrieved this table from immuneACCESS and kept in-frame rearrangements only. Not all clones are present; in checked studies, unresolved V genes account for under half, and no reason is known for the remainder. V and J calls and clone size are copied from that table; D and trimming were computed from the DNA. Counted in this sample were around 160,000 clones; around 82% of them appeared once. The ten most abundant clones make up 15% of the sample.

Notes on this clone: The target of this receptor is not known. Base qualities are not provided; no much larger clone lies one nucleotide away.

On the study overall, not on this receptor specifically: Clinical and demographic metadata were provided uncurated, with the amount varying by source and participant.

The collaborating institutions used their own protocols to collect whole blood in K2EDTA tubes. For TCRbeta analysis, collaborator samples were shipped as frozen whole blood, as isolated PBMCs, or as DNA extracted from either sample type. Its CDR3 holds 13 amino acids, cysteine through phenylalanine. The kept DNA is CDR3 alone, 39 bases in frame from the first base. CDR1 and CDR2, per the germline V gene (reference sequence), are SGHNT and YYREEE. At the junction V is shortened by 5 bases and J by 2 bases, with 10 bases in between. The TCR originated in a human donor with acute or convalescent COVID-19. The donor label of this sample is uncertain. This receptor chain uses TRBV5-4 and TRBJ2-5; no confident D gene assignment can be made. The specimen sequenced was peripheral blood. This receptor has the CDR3 CASSVEPQETQYF. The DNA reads TGTGCCAGCAGTGTAGAACCTCAAGAGACCCAGTACTTC.